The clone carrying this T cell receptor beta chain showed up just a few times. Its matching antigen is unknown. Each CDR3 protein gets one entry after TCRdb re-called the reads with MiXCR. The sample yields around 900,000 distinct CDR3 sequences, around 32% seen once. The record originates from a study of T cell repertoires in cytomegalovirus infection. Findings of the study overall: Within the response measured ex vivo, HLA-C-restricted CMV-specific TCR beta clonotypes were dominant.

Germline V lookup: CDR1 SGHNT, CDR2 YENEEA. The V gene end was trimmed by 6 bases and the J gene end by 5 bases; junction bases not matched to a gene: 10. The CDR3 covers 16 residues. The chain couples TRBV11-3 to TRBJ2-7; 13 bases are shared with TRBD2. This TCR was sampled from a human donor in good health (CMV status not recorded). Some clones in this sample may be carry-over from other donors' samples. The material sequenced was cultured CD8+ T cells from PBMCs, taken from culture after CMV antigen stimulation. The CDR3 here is CASSPRTSGGRDEQYF. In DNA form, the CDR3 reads TGTGCCAGCAGTCCTCGGACTAGCGGGGGACGGGACGAGCAGTACTTC.